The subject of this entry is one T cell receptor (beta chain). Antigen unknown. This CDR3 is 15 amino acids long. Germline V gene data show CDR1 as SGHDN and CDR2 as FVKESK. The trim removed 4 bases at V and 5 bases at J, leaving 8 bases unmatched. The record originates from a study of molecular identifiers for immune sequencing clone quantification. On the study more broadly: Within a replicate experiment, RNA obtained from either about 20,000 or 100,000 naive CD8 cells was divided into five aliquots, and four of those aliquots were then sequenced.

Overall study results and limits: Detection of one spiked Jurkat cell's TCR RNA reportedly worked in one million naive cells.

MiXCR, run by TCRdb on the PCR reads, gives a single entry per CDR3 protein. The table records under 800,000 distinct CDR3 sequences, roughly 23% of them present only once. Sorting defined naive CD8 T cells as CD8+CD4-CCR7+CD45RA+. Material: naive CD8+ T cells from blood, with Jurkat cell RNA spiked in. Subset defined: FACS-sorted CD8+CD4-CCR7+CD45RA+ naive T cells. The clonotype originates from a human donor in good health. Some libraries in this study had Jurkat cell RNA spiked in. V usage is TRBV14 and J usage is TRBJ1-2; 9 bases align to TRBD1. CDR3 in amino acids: CASSPPTGGPYGYTF. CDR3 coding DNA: TGTGCCAGCAGCCCCCCGACAGGGGGACCGTATGGCTACACCTTC.